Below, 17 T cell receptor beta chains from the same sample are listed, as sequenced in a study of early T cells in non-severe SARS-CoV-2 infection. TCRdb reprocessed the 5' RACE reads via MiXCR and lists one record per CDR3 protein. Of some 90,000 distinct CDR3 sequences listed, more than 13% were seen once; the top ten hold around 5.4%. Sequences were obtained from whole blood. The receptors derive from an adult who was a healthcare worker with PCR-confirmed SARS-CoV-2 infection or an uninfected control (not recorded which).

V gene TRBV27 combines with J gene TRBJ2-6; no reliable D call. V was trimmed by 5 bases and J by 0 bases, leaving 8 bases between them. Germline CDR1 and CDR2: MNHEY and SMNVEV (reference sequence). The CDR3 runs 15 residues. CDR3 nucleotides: TGTGCCAGCAGTAATTGGGGCTCTGGGGCCAACGTCCTGACTTTC. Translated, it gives CASSNWGSGANVLTF.

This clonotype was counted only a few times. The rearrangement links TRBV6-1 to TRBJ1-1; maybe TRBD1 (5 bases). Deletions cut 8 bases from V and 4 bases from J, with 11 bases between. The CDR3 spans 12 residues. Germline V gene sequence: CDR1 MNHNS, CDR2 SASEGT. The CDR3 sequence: CASQRGVTEAFF. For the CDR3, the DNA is TGTGCCAGCCAGAGAGGGGTCACTGAAGCTTTCTTT.

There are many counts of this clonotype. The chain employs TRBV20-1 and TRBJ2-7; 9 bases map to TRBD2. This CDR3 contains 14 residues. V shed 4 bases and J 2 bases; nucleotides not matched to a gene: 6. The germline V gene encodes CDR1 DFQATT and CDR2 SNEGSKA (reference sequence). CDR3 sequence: CSAISSGTTYEQYF. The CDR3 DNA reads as TGCAGTGCTATTTCTAGCGGGACCACCTACGAGCAGTACTTC.

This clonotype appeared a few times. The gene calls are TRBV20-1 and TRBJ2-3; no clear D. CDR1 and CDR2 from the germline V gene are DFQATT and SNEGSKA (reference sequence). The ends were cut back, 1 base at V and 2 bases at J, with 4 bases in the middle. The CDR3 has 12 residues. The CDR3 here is CSARVTTDTQYF. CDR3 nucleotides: TGCAGTGCTAGAGTGACCACAGATACGCAGTATTTT.

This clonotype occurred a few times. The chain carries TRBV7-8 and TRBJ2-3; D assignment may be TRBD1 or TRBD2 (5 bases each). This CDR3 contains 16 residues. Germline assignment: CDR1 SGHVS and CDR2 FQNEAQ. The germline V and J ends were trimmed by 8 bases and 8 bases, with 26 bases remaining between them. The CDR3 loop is CASRKSRDPKAGTQYF. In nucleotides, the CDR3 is TGTGCCAGCCGCAAATCCCGGGACCCAAAGGCCGGTACGCAGTATTTT.

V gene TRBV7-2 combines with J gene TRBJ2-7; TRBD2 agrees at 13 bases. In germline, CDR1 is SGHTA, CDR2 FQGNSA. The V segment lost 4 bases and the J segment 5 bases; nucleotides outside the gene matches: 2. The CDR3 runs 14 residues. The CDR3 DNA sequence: TGTGCCAGCAGCTGGACTAGCGGGAGTGACGAGCAGTACTTC. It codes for CASSWTSGSDEQYF.

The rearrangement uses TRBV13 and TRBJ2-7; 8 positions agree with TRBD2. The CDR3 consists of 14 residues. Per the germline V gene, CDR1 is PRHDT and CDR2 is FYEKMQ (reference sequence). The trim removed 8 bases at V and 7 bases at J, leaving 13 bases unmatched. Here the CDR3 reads CASRWSGRMGEQYF. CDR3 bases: TGTGCCAGCCGCTGGAGCGGGAGAATGGGGGAGCAGTACTTC.

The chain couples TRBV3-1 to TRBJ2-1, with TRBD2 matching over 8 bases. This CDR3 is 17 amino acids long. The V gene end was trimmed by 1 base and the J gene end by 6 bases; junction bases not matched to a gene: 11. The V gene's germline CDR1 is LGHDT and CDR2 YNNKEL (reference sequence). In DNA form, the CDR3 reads TGTGCCAGCAGCCAAGGGGACGCTAGCGGGTCCCGCAATGAGCAGTTCTTC. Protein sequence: CASSQGDASGSRNEQFF.

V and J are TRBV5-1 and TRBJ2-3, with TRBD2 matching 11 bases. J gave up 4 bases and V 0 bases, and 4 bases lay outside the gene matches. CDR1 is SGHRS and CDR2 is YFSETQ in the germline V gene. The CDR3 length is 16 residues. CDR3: CASSLGTSGRADTQYF. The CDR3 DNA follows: TGCGCCAGCAGCTTGGGGACTAGCGGGCGCGCAGATACGCAGTATTTT.

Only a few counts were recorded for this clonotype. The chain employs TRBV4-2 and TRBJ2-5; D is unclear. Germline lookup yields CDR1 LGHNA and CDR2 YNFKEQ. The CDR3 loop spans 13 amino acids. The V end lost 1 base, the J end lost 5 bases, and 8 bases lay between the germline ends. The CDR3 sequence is CASSQAAGETQYF. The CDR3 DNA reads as TGTGCCAGCAGCCAAGCAGCCGGGGAGACCCAGTACTTC.

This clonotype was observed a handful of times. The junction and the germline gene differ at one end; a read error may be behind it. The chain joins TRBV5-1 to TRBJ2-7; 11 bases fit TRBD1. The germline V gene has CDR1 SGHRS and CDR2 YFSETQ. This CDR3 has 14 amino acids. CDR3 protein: CASRLGQGAYEQYF. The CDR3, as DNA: TGCGCCAGCAGATTGGGACAGGGGGCCTACGAGCAGTACTTC.

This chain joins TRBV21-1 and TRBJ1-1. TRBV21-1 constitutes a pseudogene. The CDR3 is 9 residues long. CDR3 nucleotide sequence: TGTGCCGGCAGGTTGACCGATTTCTTT. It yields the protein CAGRLTDFF.

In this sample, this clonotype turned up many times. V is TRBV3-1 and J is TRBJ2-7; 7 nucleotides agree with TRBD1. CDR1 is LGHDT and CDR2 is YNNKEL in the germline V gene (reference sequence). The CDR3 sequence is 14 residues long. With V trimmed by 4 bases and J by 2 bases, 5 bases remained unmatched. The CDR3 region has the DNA TGTGCCAGCAGCCGACAGGGTGGGACCTACGAGCAGTACTTC. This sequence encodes CASSRQGGTYEQYF.

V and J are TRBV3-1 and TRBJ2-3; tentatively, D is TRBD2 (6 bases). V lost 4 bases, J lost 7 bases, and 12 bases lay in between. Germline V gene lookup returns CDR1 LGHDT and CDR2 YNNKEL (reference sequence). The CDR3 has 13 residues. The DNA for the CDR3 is TGTGCCAGCAGCCGCGGCGGGACGCATACGCAGTATTTT. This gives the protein CASSRGGTHTQYF.

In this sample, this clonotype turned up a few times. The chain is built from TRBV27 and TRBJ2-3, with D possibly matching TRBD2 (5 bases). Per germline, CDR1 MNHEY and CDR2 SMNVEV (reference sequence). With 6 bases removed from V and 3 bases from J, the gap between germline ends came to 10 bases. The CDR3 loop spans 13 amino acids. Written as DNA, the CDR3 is TGTGCCAGCAGCTGGAGGCGGACAGATACGCAGTATTTT. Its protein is CASSWRRTDTQYF.

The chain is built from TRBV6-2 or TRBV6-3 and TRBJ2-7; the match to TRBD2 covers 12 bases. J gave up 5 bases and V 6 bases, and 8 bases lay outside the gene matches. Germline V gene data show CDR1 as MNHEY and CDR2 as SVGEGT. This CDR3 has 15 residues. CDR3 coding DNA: TGTGCCAGCAGCCACCGGACTAGCGGGACCCACGAGCAGTACTTC. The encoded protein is CASSHRTSGTHEQYF.

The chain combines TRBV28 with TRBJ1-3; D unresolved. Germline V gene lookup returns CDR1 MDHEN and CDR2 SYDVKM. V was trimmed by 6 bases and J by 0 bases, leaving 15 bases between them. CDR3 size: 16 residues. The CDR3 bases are TGTGCCAGCAGCGGTCACAACAGTTACTCTGGAAACACCATATATTTT. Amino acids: CASSGHNSYSGNTIYF.